These 7 T cell receptor beta chains were sequenced from one sample in a study of T cell responses to AZD1222 COVID-19 vaccine. Sequenced by immunoSEQ multiplex PCR; TCRdb stores in-frame clones only, minus some. The table has about 95,000 clones, roughly nine tenths seen once. The material sequenced was peripheral blood, taken on day 0 of AZD1222 vaccination. These receptors were collected from an adult in good health.

In this sample, this clone turned up a few times. One junction end does not reproduce the germline sequence, and a read error may be involved. V usage is TRBV7-7 and J usage is TRBJ2-4; 8 bases align to TRBD1. The CDR3 runs 15 residues. Germline lookup yields CDR1 SSHAT and CDR2 FNYEAQ (reference sequence). The CDR3 nucleotides read TGTGCTAGCAGCCCCGGACAGGGAATGGGAAACATTCAGTACTTC. This gives the protein CASSPGQGMGNIQYF.

The chain carries TRBV3-1 (or the pseudogene TRBV3-2) and TRBJ1-3; 7 nucleotides agree with TRBD1. Germline loops: CDR1 LGHDT, CDR2 YNNKEL (reference sequence). With V trimmed by 4 bases and J by 4 bases, 10 bases remained unmatched. This CDR3 is built from 16 residues. Here the CDR3 DNA reads TGTGCCAGCAGCCTTACTTTAGGGGGCTTGGGAAACACCATATATTTT. It codes for CASSLTLGGLGNTIYF.

The chain joins TRBV10-1 to TRBJ2-1, with 7 nucleotides matching TRBD1. The J segment lost 10 bases and the V segment lost 4 bases, leaving 7 bases of the junction unmatched. The CDR3 totals 13 residues. Per germline, CDR1 WNHNN and CDR2 SYGVQD (reference sequence). The CDR3 DNA is TGCGCCAGCAGTGGGACCCTACAGGGGGAGCAGTTCTTC. Its protein product is CASSGTLQGEQFF.

The chain carries TRBV27 and TRBJ1-1, with D tentatively TRBD1 (5 bases). CDR1 MNHEY and CDR2 SMNVEV come from the germline V gene (reference sequence). This CDR3 has 14 amino acids. The V end was cut by 3 bases, the J end by 6 bases, with 14 bases between. The CDR3 coding sequence is TGTGCCAGCAGTTTCGGGGCGAGAGCCGCTGAAGCTTTCTTT. It yields the protein CASSFGARAAEAFF.

This sequence joins TRBV11-2 and TRBJ1-6; no firm D call. V shed 3 bases and J shed 10 bases, with 13 bases lying between them. The V gene's germline CDR1 is SGHAT and CDR2 FQNNGV. CDR3 length: 14 residues. The CDR3 DNA is TGTGCCAGCAGCTTCGACGGGGTAGGGTCACCCCTCCACTTT. Translating it yields CASSFDGVGSPLHF.

This rearrangement joins TRBV7-8 to TRBJ2-7, with D perhaps TRBD1 (6 bases). The CDR3 sequence is 14 residues long. Germline lookup yields CDR1 SGHVS and CDR2 FQNEAQ. V was shortened by 5 bases and J by 2 bases, with 13 bases between the two germline ends. This CDR3 is CASSHRDTPYEQYF. The CDR3 DNA reads as TGTGCCAGCAGCCACCGGGACACCCCCTACGAGCAGTACTTC.

The rearrangement uses TRBV5-5 and TRBJ1-5; D not certain. Germline CDR1 and CDR2: SGHKS and YYEKEE (reference sequence). The CDR3 runs 13 residues. Deletions cut 3 bases from V and 6 bases from J, with 10 bases between. CDR3 DNA: TGTGCCAGCAGCTCAGATATCGGTCAGCCCCAGCATTTT. This translates into CASSSDIGQPQHF.